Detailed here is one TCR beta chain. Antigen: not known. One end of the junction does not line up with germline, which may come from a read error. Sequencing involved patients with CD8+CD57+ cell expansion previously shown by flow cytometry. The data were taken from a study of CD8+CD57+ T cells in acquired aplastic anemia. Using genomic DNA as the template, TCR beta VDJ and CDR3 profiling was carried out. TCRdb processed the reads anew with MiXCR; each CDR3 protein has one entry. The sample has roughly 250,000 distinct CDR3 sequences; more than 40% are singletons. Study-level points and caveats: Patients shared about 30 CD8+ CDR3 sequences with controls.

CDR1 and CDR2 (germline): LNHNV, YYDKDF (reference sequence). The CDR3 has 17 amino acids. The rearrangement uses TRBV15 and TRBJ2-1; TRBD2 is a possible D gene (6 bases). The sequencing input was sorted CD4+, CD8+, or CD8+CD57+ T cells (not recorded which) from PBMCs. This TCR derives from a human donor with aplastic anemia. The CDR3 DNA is TGTGCCACCAGCAGGGAGGGCGGGGTCTCCTCCTACAATGGGCAGTTCTTC. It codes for CATSREGGVSSYNGQFF.